This passage covers 30 T cell receptor beta chains from one sample sequenced in a study of T-cell memory formation after mild COVID-19 (dated by TCRdb to about 2021). The receptor library was made with 5' RACE. Reads for this sample came from an Illumina NovaSeq 6000. Using fastp trimming at Q25 and MiXCR clonotype assembly, TCRdb reanalyzed the public sequencing data and kept in-frame beta chains. Rows are combined by CDR3 protein, so each entry shows the most common genes and DNA. The sample table records roughly 150,000 distinct CDR3 sequences; 20% to 25% of these occur just once. The ten most abundant clones make up approximately 24% of the sample. The sequencing input was PBMCs or a T cell subset sorted from them (not recorded which). These receptors were collected from an adult woman who had mild COVID-19 (a few samples of this study predate the infection). The sample titles of this study are shuffled in the database, so cell type and time point are left out; the donor was told from shared clones.

This clonotype was counted only a few times. The chain links TRBV5-8 to TRBJ1-1; D is unclear. This CDR3 region has 11 residues. Between the trimmed V and J ends, which lost 1 base and 7 bases, there was a span of 5 bases. Per germline, CDR1 SGHTS and CDR2 YDEGEE. CDR3 sequence reads: CASSLSGEAFF. The CDR3 DNA reads TGTGCCAGCAGCTTGTCAGGTGAAGCTTTCTTT.

The chain links TRBV7-9 to TRBJ2-2; maybe TRBD1 (6 bases). The CDR3 sequence is 14 residues long. Trimming cost V 6 bases and J 5 bases, with 13 bases left between them. Germline V gene sequence: CDR1 SEHNR, CDR2 FQNEAQ (reference sequence). For the CDR3, the DNA is TGTGCCAGCAGACAGGGCAAGCGGACCGGGGAGCTGTTTTTT. As protein: CASRQGKRTGELFF.

This clonotype has just a few counts. The chain employs TRBV7-9 and TRBJ2-1; D unclear. CDR3 size: 15 residues. Germline CDR1 reads SEHNR; CDR2 reads FQNEAQ (reference sequence). Trimming stripped 1 base from V and 2 bases from J, with 9 bases between. The DNA for the CDR3 is TGTGCCAGCAGCTTAGGGGCCCCAACCTACAATGAGCAGTTCTTC. Its translation: CASSLGAPTYNEQFF.

This clonotype was counted a few times. V is TRBV2 and J is TRBJ1-2; D is perhaps TRBD1 (6 bases). Looked up from germline, CDR1 is SNHLY and CDR2 is FYNNEI. The CDR3 covers 16 residues. The V and J ends lost 5 bases and 5 bases respectively, with 21 bases between them. The CDR3 DNA reads as TGTGCCAGCAGTCCACGACAGGACCCGGAGTGGTATGGCTACACCTTC. This gives the protein CASSPRQDPEWYGYTF.

The CDR3 nucleotides are TGCAGTGCACCCGGTGACCGCAATGAGCAGTTCTTC. Amino acids: CSAPGDRNEQFF. The chain uses TRBV20-1 and TRBJ2-1; D gene unclear. The CDR3 sequence is 12 residues long. V was clipped by 6 bases and J by 6 bases, with 12 bases between them. Per germline, CDR1 DFQATT and CDR2 SNEGSKA (reference sequence).

J is TRBJ2-2 and V is TRBV6-5, with 8 bases fitting TRBD2. This CDR3 contains 17 residues. Germline trimming cut 6 bases from V and 4 bases from J; bases unmatched to any gene: 13. Per germline, CDR1 MNHEY and CDR2 SVGAGI. The CDR3 nucleotides are TGTGCCAGCAGCCGGCCGATCGGGGGGGGATCCACCGGGGAGCTGTTTTTT. Its translation is CASSRPIGGGSTGELFF.

CDR3 DNA: TGTGCCAGCAGCTTCCCAGGGGACAGGGCGAACACCGGGGAGCTGTTTTTT. Translation: CASSFPGDRANTGELFF. The gene calls are TRBV7-8 and TRBJ2-2, with 9 nucleotides matching TRBD1. Germline values: CDR1 SGHVS, CDR2 FQNEAQ. J gave up 0 bases and V 3 bases, and 5 bases lay outside the gene matches. The CDR3 is 17 residues long.

This rearrangement joins TRBV12-3 or TRBV12-4 to TRBJ1-5, with D possibly being TRBD1 (6 bases). Between the trimmed V and J ends, which lost 3 bases and 2 bases, there was a span of 11 bases. The CDR3 contains 15 residues. CDR3 protein: CASSFGGPGNQPQHF. CDR3 in DNA: TGTGCCAGCAGTTTTGGGGGGCCGGGCAATCAGCCCCAGCATTTT.

In this sample, this clonotype turned up a few times. The J gene is TRBJ1-1, the V gene TRBV7-6; 7 nucleotides align to TRBD1. The CDR3 has 14 amino acids. After removal of 1 base from V and 6 bases from J, the junction contained 5 bases not matched to a gene. Per germline, CDR1 SGHVS and CDR2 FNYEAQ. CDR3 sequence (DNA): TGTGCCAGCAGCTTAGACAGGGGAGGCCCTGAAGCTTTCTTT. Its translation: CASSLDRGGPEAFF.

The genes are TRBV6-4 and TRBJ2-1, with a tentative D call TRBD1 (5 bases). CDR3 length: 15 amino acids. The germline gives CDR1 MRHNA, CDR2 SNTAGT. V was cut by 6 bases and J by 0 bases, with 12 bases left in between. Here the CDR3 reads CASSPRGNSYNEQFF. In nucleotides, the CDR3 is TGTGCCAGCAGCCCTAGGGGTAACTCCTACAATGAGCAGTTCTTC.

The chain employs TRBV5-5 and TRBJ1-1, with 8 bases fitting TRBD1. Trimming removed 2 bases from V and 4 bases from J; junction bases left unmatched: 7. This CDR3 has 15 amino acids. Germline CDR1 reads SGHKS; CDR2 reads YYEKEE (reference sequence). The CDR3 loop is CASSFVDRGFTEAFF. The CDR3 DNA follows: TGTGCCAGCAGCTTCGTTGACAGGGGTTTCACTGAAGCTTTCTTT.

This chain joins TRBV20-1 and TRBJ2-1; D not resolved. V lost 0 bases to trimming and J lost 8 bases, with 8 bases between them. The CDR3 totals 12 residues. Germline V CDR1 and CDR2: DFQATT, SNEGSKA (reference sequence). Here the CDR3 reads CSARDVGYEQFF. CDR3 DNA sequence: TGCAGTGCTAGAGATGTAGGCTATGAGCAGTTCTTC.

In its sample, this clonotype was seen a few times. CDR3 nucleotides: TGTGCCAGCAGCTTCAACGGGAGGGCTTACAATGAGCAGTTCTTC. Its translation is CASSFNGRAYNEQFF. The J gene is TRBJ2-1, the V gene TRBV7-3, with 8 nucleotides matching TRBD2. The V gene's germline CDR1 is SGHTA and CDR2 FQGTGA. Trimming removed 3 bases from V and 4 bases from J; junction bases left unmatched: 5. CDR3 size: 15 residues.

The chain recombines TRBV4-3 with TRBJ2-1; D may be TRBD1 or TRBD2 (5 bases each). Germline values: CDR1 LGHNA, CDR2 YSLEER. The CDR3 spans 13 residues. Trimming removed 3 bases at V and 5 bases at J, with 8 bases between. The CDR3 protein is CASSQGTDNEQFF. CDR3 in DNA: TGCGCCAGCAGCCAGGGGACCGACAATGAGCAGTTCTTC.

The chain carries TRBV12-3 or TRBV12-4 and TRBJ2-1; perhaps TRBD2 as D (6 bases). Trimming left V 5 bases short and J 6 bases short, with 14 bases between. The CDR3 consists of 14 residues. CDR3: CASSQRVGSNEQFF. DNA for the CDR3: TGTGCCAGCAGTCAGCGGGTGGGCTCCAATGAGCAGTTCTTC.

This clonotype was detected only a few times. The gene calls are TRBV12-3 or TRBV12-4 and TRBJ1-2; unclear D gene. Trimming cost V 1 base and J 3 bases, with 9 bases left between them. The CDR3 has 14 residues. In DNA form, the CDR3 reads TGTGCCAGCAGTTTAGGGATCGGATACTATGGCTACACCTTC. This translates into CASSLGIGYYGYTF.

This chain links TRBV5-1 with TRBJ2-1, with TRBD2 matching 13 bases. CDR1 is SGHRS, CDR2 YFSETQ, per germline. This CDR3 contains 16 residues. V lost 4 bases to trimming and J lost 0 bases; unmatched junction nucleotides: 1. The CDR3 reads CASSGTSGISYNEQFF. CDR3 nucleotides: TGCGCCAGCAGCGGGACTAGCGGGATCTCCTACAATGAGCAGTTCTTC.

CDR3 region: CASSNHPAEQYF. The CDR3 nucleotides are TGTGCCAGTAGTAACCATCCGGCAGAGCAGTACTTC. The chain links TRBV19 to TRBJ2-7; D is undetermined. Germline lookup yields CDR1 LNHDA and CDR2 SQIVND (reference sequence). The V and J ends lost 4 bases and 7 bases respectively, with 11 bases between them. The CDR3 totals 12 residues. The entire variable domain, with the rest obtained from reference TRBV19 and TRBJ2-7, is as follows: DGGITQSPKYLFRKEGQNVTLSCEQNLNHDAMYWYRQDPGQGLRLIYYSQIVNDFQKGDIAEGYSVSREKKESFPLTVTSAQKNPTAFYLCASSNHPAEQYFGPGTRLTVT.

The rearrangement joins TRBV9 to TRBJ2-4; TRBD2 matches 7 bases. This CDR3 comprises 13 residues. The trim removed 4 bases at V and 11 bases at J, leaving 9 bases unmatched. Germline assignment: CDR1 SGDLS and CDR2 YYNGEE. The chain's CDR3 is CASSPTRDYLQYF. For the CDR3, the DNA is TGTGCCAGCAGCCCTACTAGGGACTACCTTCAGTACTTC.

The rearrangement links TRBV4-1 to TRBJ1-2, with TRBD1 identical over 10 bases. The V and J ends lost 6 bases and 2 bases, in that order; junction bases with no gene match: 0. CDR3 length: 13 residues. Germline V CDR1 and CDR2: MGHRA, YSYEKL. CDR3 in DNA: TGCGCCAGCAGGGGACAGGGGAACTATGGCTACACCTTC. The encoded protein is CASRGQGNYGYTF.

In its sample, this clonotype was seen a few times. The chain recombines TRBV24-1 with TRBJ2-5, with 8 bases lining up with TRBD1. CDR1 and CDR2 from the germline V gene are KGHDR and SFDVKD. The junction had 10 bases not matched to a gene; V was cut back by 1 base and J by 4 bases. CDR3 length: 17 amino acids. This chain's CDR3 is CATSDFGQGSEGETQYF. The CDR3 bases are TGTGCCACCAGTGATTTCGGACAGGGATCGGAGGGAGAGACCCAGTACTTC.

The chain recombines TRBV19 with TRBJ1-5; D not certain. CDR3 length: 13 residues. Germline CDR1 LNHDA, CDR2 SQIVND (reference sequence). Trimming removed 1 base from V and 7 bases from J, with 8 bases in between. The chain's CDR3 is CASSIAVEQPQHF. The DNA of the CDR3 is TGTGCCAGTAGTATAGCGGTGGAGCAGCCCCAGCATTTT.

The chain carries TRBV9 and TRBJ2-1; TRBD2 matches at 11 bases. With V trimmed by 0 bases and J by 9 bases, 8 bases remained unmatched. Looked up from germline, CDR1 is SGDLS and CDR2 is YYNGEE. There are 16 residues in the CDR3. CDR3 sequence reads: CASSVDYSGRASEQFF. DNA for the CDR3: TGTGCCAGCAGCGTAGACTATAGCGGGAGGGCCAGTGAGCAGTTCTTC.

V is TRBV5-4 and J is TRBJ2-3; 8 bases are shared with TRBD1. The J segment lost 3 bases and the V segment lost 9 bases, leaving 9 bases of the junction unmatched. Germline CDR1 reads SGHNT; CDR2 reads YYREEE (reference sequence). CDR3 length: 14 amino acids. The CDR3 coding sequence is TGTGCCATTCAAAGGGACAGGCTGACAGATACGCAGTATTTT. Its translation is CAIQRDRLTDTQYF.

This clonotype was counted between two and nine times. J is TRBJ1-4 and V is TRBV7-6; perhaps TRBD1 as D (5 bases). V lost 4 bases and J 3 bases, leaving 12 bases between the germline ends. This CDR3 region has 15 residues. Germline CDR1 reads SGHVS; CDR2 reads FNYEAQ. The chain's CDR3 is CASSSSGTPNEKLFF. The CDR3 DNA reads TGTGCCAGCAGCTCGTCCGGGACGCCTAATGAAAAACTGTTTTTT.

The chain couples TRBV5-1 to TRBJ1-2, with D maybe TRBD1 (5 bases). Germline lookup yields CDR1 SGHRS and CDR2 YFSETQ. The CDR3 is 13 amino acids. The V gene lost 0 bases and the J gene lost 4 bases, with 7 bases spanning the gap. The CDR3 here is CASSLEGVYGYTF. DNA for the CDR3: TGCGCCAGCAGCTTGGAAGGGGTCTATGGCTACACCTTC. Full variable domain (rest looked up from reference TRBV5-1 and TRBJ1-2): KAGVTQTPRYLIKTRGQQVTLSCSPISGHRSVSWYQQTPGQGLQFLFEYFSETQRNKGNFPGRFSGRQFSNSRSEMNVSTLELGDSALYLCASSLEGVYGYTFGSGTRLTVV.

The chain uses TRBV30 and TRBJ2-3, with a possible D match to TRBD1 (5 bases). The CDR3 totals 15 residues. Trimming removed 2 bases at V and 0 bases at J, with 12 bases between. Per germline, CDR1 GTSNPN and CDR2 SVGIG (reference sequence). The CDR3 loop reads CAWSRAGISTDTQYF. CDR3 sequence (DNA): TGTGCCTGGAGTAGGGCAGGGATAAGCACAGATACGCAGTATTTT.

The CDR3 protein is CASSLSGLNEQFF. As DNA, the CDR3 is TGTGCCAGCAGCTTGAGCGGCCTCAATGAGCAGTTCTTC. The chain is built from TRBV7-9 and TRBJ2-1; perhaps TRBD2 as D (5 bases). V was clipped by 3 bases and J by 6 bases, with 9 bases between them. In germline, CDR1 is SEHNR, CDR2 FQNEAQ (reference sequence). This CDR3 region has 13 residues. Looking up the rest from reference TRBV7-9 and TRBJ2-1 gives the full variable domain: DTGVSQNPRHKITKRGQNVTFRCDPISEHNRLYWYRQTLGQGPEFLTYFQNEAQLEKSRLLSDRFSAERPKGSFSTLEIQRTEQGDSAMYLCASSLSGLNEQFFGPGTRLTVL.

This clonotype was seen more than once but under ten times. The CDR3 spells CASSYRGGRGPDTQYF. DNA for the CDR3: TGTGCCAGCAGTTACCGGGGCGGGAGAGGCCCAGATACGCAGTATTTT. The V gene is TRBV6-2 or TRBV6-3, the J gene TRBJ2-3; 7 bases align to TRBD2. V shed 2 bases, J shed 4 bases, and the junction held 9 bases outside the gene matches. The CDR3 covers 16 residues. Looked up from germline, CDR1 is MNHEY and CDR2 is SVGEGT.

The sample holds a few counts of this clonotype. This sequence joins TRBV4-1 and TRBJ2-7, with 9 bases matching TRBD2. The CDR3 has 14 residues. V trimming: 4 bases; J trimming: 4 bases; junction bases outside the gene matches: 5. CDR1 is MGHRA, CDR2 YSYEKL, per germline. CDR3 region: CASSPRSGGYEQYF. CDR3 DNA sequence: TGCGCCAGCAGCCCACGTAGCGGGGGTTACGAGCAGTACTTC.